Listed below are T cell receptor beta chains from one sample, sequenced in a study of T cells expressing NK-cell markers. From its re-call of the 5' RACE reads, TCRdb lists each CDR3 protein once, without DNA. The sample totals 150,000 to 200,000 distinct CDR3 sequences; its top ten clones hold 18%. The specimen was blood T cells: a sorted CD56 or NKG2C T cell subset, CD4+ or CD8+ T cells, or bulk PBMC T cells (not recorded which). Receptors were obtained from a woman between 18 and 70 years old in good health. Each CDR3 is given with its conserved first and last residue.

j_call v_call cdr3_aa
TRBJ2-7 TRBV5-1 CASSLGPGVSSYEQYF
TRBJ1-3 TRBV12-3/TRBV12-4 CASSLGQLSGNTIYF
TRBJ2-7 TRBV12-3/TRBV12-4 CASSYLAGTRHEQYF
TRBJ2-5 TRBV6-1 CASSHGTNETQYF
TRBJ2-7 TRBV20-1 CSASDRVSSYEQYF
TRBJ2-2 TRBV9 CASTSGDYTGELFF
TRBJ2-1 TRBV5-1 CASSAGGTSATYNEQFF
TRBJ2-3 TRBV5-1 CASSTSGATQYF
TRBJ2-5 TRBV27 CASSRQGLYQETQYF
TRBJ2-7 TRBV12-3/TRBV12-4 CASMTAGGAFRGDEQYF
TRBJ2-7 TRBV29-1 CSVGGTSGSYEQYF
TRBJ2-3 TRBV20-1 CSARASAGGDRSTDTQYF
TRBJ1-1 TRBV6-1 CASRETALNTEAFF
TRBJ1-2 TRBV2 CATEGGQGLGYTF
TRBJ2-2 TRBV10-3 CAIGAGLTNTGELFF
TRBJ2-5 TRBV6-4 CASSDSSAGLEETQYF
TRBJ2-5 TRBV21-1 CASSKTTILGVQETQYF
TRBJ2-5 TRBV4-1 CASSRLVTEETQYF
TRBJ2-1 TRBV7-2 CASSLVSGGPNEQFF
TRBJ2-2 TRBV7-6 CASSLVTGGNTGELFF
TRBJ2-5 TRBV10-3 CATRLAAPDTQYF
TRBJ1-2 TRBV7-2 CASSARTGVFYGYTF
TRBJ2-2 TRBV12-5 CASGLVLADTGELFF